The rows below give T cell receptor beta chains drawn from one sample of a study of CD8 T cells in ankylosing spondylitis. TCRdb ran MiXCR on the 5' RACE reads and lists one entry per CDR3 protein. This table has under 250,000 distinct CDR3 sequences, around 6.6% appearing once. The material sequenced was blood, either unsorted or a sorted T cell fraction (not recorded which). The receptors derive from a male donor with ankylosing spondylitis. The conserved cysteine and the conserved F or W are not part of the CDR3 here. Fields, in order: V gene, CDR3 protein.

TRBV7-9,ASDRGNGYT
TRBV7-6,ASSLAARGISPLH
TRBV5-1,ASSLDRANYGYT
TRBV28,ASSLWGENGYT
TRBV7-2,ASSQSWEETQY
TRBV15,ATSVEPPGYQPQH
TRBV10-2,ASISGNYEQY
TRBV6-1,ASSDATGWAEAF
TRBV28,ASSLGTYEQY
TRBV6-1,ASRTGLAARNETQY
TRBV3-1,ASSQAGKLNEKLF
TRBV29-1,SVEGDLHWTDTQY
TRBV7-9,ASSGTSGQGSEQY
TRBV4-3,ASSQDSPRTSGYNEQF
TRBV7-6,ASSFAGFAYNEQF
TRBV5-1,ASSLGLAGGRDTQY
TRBV30,AWSVGTEYEQY
TRBV11-3,ASSLTGKITGELF
TRBV6-2/TRBV6-3,ASSPTRRAGELF
TRBV18,ASSLRSGGHPYNEQF
TRBV7-2,ASSLVGIIPYEQY
TRBV10-2,ASSQSLNYGYT
TRBV9,ASSAGVSNSPLH
TRBV2,ASSVGYAGLAGDADTQY
TRBV4-3,ASSQDRAGLADEQY
TRBV5-5,ASSLVHGYREQF
TRBV4-3,ASSPLGRAGGPYEQY
TRBV28,ASSLLYEQF
TRBV5-1,ASSPGQVLANYGYT
TRBV5-1,ASSPYRTSGYNEQF
TRBV21-1,ASSTPGLYGEQY
TRBV20-1,SAREGTLAGHYNEQF
TRBV27,ASSLRGVYSHEQY
TRBV7-8,ASSKKVGGRGGTEAF
TRBV5-1,ASRSAGGILYEQY
TRBV10-3,AISDFKSYNEQF
TRBV6-5,ASSYGAGFPNEQF
TRBV14,ASSPRGRIYEQY
TRBV9,ASSGLLLTGEYGANVLT
TRBV29-1,SVAPDGSSNEQY
TRBV6-4,ASSDHAQGGNYGYT